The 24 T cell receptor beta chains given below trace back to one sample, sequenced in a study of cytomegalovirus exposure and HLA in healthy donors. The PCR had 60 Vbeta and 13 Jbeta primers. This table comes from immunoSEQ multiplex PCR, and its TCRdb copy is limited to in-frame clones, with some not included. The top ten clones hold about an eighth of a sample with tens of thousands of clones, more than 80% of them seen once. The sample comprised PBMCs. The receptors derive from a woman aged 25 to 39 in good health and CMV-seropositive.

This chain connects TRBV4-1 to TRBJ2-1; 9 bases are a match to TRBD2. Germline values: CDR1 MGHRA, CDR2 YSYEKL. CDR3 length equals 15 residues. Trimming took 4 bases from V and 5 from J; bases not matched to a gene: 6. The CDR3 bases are TGCGCCAGCAGCCCCGATAGCGGGAGAAACAATGAGCAGTTCTTC. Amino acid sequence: CASSPDSGRNNEQFF.

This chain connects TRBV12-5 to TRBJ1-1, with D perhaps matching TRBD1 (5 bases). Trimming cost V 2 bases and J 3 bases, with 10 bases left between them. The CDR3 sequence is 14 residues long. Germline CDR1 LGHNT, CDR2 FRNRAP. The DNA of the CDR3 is TGTGCTAGTGGTTTGTGGGGGGGAGACACTGAAGCTTTCTTT. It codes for CASGLWGGDTEAFF.

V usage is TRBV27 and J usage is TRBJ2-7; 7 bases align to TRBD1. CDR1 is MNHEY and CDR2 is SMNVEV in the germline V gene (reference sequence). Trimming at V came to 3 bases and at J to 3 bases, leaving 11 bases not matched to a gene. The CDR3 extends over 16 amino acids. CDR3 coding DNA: TGTGCCAGCAGTTTTAACTCCGGGACAGCAAGCTACGAGCAGTACTTC. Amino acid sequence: CASSFNSGTASYEQYF.

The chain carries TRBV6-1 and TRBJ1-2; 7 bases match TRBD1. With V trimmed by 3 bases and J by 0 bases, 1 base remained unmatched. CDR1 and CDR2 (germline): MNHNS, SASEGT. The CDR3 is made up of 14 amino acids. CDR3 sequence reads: CASSETGTNYGYTF. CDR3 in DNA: TGTGCCAGCAGTGAGACAGGGACTAACTATGGCTACACCTTC.

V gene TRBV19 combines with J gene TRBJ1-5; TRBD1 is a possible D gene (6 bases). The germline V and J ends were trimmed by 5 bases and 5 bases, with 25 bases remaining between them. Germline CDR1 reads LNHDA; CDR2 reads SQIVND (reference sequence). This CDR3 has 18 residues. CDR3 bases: TGTGCCAGTAGTCCTGGTCGCTCGGGACAAAAATCCGATCAGCCCCAGCATTTT. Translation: CASSPGRSGQKSDQPQHF.

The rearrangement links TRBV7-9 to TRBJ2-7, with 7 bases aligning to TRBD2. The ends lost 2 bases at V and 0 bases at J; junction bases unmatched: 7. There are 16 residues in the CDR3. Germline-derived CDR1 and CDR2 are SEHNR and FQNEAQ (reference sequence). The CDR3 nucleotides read TGTGCCAGCAGCTTACCCTTAGCGGGCGGCTCCTACGAGCAGTACTTC. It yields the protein CASSLPLAGGSYEQYF.

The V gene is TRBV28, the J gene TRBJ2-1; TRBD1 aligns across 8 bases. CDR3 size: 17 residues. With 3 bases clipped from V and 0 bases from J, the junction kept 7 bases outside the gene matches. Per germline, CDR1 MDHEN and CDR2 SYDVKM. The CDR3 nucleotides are TGTGCCAGCAGTTTTCCTCGACAGGGGAGCTCCTACAATGAGCAGTTCTTC. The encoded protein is CASSFPRQGSSYNEQFF.

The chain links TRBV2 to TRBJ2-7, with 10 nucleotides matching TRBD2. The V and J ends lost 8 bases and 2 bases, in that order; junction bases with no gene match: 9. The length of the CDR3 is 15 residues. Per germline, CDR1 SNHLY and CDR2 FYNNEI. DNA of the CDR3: TGTGCCAGCTGGGGACCTAGCGGGGGTGCCTACGAGCAGTACTTC. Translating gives CASWGPSGGAYEQYF.

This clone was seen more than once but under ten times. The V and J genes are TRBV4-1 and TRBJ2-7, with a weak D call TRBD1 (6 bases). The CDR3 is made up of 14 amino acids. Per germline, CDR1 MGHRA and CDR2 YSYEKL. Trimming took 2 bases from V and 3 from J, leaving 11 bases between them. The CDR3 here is CASSQSARGYEQYF. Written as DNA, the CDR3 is TGCGCCAGCAGCCAAAGTGCCAGGGGCTACGAGCAGTACTTC.

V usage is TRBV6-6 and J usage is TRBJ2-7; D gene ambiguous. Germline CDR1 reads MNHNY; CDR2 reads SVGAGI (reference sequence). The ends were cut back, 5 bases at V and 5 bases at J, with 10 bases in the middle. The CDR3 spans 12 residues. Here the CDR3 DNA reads TGTGCCAGCAGTAGTTACACAGACGAGCAGTACTTC. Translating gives CASSSYTDEQYF.

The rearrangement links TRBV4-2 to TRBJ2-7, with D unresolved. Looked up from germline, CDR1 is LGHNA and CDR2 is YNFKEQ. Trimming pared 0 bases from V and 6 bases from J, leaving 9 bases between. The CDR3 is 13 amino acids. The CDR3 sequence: CASSQEPESEQYF. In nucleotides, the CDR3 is TGTGCCAGCAGCCAAGAGCCTGAGAGCGAGCAGTACTTC.

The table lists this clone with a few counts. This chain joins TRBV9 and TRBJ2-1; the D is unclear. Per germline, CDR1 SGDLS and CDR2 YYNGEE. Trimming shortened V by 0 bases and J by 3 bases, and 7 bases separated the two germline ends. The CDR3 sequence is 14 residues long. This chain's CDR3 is CASSVATNYNEQFF. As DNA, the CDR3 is TGTGCCAGCAGCGTAGCCACAAACTACAATGAGCAGTTCTTC.

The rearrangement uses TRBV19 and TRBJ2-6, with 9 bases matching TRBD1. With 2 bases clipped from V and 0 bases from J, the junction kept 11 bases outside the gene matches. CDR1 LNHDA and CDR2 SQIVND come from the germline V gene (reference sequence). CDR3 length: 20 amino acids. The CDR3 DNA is TGTGCCAGTAGTATAACGGGGGACAGGGTAGGGGTCTCTGGGGCCAACGTCCTGACTTTC. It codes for CASSITGDRVGVSGANVLTF.

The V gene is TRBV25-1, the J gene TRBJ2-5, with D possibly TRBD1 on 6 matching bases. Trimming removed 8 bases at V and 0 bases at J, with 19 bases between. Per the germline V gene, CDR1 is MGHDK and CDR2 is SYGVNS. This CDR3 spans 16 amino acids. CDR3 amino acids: CASSEGEASYQETQYF. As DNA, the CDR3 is TGTGCCAGCTCTGAGGGGGAAGCCTCGTACCAAGAGACCCAGTACTTC.

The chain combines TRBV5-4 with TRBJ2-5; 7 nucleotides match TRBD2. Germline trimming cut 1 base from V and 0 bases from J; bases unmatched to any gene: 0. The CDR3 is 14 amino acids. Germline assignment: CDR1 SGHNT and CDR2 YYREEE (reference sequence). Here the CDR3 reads CASSLTSDQETQYF. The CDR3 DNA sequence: TGTGCCAGCAGCTTGACTAGCGACCAAGAGACCCAGTACTTC.

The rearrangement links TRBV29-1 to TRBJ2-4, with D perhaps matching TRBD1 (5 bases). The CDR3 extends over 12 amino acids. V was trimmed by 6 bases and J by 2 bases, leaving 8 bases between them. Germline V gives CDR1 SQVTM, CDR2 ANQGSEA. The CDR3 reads CSVRDPKNIQYF. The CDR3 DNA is TGCAGCGTCAGGGATCCCAAAAACATTCAGTACTTC. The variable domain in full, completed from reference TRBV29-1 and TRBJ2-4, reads SAVISQKPSRDICQRGTSLTIQCQVDSQVTMMFWYRQQPGQSLTLIATANQGSEATYESGFVIDKFPISRPNLTFSTLTVSNMSPEDSSIYLCSVRDPKNIQYFGAGTRLSVL.

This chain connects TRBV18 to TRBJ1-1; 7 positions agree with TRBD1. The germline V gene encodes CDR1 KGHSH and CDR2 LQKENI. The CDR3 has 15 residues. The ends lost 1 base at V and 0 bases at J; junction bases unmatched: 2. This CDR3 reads CASSPQGALNTEAFF. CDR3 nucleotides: TGTGCCAGCTCACCACAGGGGGCGTTGAACACTGAAGCTTTCTTT.

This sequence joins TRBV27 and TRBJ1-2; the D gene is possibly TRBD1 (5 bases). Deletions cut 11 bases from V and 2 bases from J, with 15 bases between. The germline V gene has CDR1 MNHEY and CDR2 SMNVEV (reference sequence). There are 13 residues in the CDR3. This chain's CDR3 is CASGAGPNYGYTF. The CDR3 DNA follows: TGTGCCTCCGGGGCGGGGCCAAACTATGGCTACACCTTC.

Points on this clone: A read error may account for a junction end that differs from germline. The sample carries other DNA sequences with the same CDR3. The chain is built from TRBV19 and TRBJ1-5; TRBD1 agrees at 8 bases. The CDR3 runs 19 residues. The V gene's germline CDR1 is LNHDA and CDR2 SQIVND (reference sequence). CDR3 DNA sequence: TGTGCCACTTCGTCGACCGGGACAGGCCTTTGGTTGAGCAATCAGCCTCAGCATTTT. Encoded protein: CATSSTGTGLWLSNQPQHF. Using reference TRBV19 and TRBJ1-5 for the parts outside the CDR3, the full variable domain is DGGITQSPKYLFRKEGQNVTLSCEQNLNHDAMYWYRQDPGQGLRLIYYSQIVNDFQKGDIAEGYSVSREKKESFPLTVTSAQKNPTAFYLCATSSTGTGLWLSNQPQHFGDGTRLSIL.

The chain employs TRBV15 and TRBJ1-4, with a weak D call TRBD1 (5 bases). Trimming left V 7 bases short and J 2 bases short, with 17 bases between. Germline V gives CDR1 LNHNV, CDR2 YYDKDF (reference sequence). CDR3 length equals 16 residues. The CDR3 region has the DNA TGTGCCACCACTCACAGGACGGTCGTGACTAATGAAAAACTGTTTTTT. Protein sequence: CATTHRTVVTNEKLFF.

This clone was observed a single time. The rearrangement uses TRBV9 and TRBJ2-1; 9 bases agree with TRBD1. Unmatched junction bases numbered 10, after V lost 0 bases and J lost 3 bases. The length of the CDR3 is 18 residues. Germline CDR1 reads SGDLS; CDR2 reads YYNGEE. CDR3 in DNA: TGTGCCAGCAGCGTAGCGAGGGGGCAGACAGGGGGCTACAATGAGCAGTTCTTC. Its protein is CASSVARGQTGGYNEQFF.

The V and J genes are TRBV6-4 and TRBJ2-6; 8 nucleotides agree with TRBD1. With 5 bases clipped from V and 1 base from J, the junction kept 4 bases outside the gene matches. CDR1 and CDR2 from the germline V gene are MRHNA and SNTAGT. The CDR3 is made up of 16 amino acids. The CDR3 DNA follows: TGTGCCAGCAGTCCCGACAGGGGATCTGGGGCCAACGTCCTGACTTTC. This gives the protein CASSPDRGSGANVLTF.

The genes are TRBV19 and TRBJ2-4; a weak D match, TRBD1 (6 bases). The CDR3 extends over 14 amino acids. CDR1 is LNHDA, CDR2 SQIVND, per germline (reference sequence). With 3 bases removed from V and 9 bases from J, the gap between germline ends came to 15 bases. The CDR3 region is CASSIAGVQGIQYF. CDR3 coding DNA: TGTGCCAGTAGTATCGCAGGGGTCCAGGGCATTCAGTACTTC.

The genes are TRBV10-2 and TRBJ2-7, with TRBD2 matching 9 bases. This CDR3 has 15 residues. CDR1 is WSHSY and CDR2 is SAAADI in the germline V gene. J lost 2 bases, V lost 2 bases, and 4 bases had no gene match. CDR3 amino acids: CASSEASGTTYEQYF. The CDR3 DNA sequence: TGCGCCAGCAGTGAGGCTAGCGGGACTACCTACGAGCAGTACTTC.